Shown below are 8 T cell receptor beta chains from a single sample sequenced in a study of blood T cell repertoires in COVID-19 (dated by TCRdb to 2020 to 2021). The library was built by means of the immunoSEQ multiplex PCR assay. TCRdb stores this immuneACCESS table with in-frame sequences only. Part of the clones is absent; in the studies checked, under half of the shortfall reflects unresolved V genes, and no reason is known for the rest. For this sample the table gives some 270,000 clones, of which approximately 84% were detected only once. 3.4% of the sample is held by the ten biggest clonotypes. Sequencing input: PBMCs or T cells enriched from blood (not recorded which). The source is a man in his fifties who had recovered from COVID-19.

The chain combines TRBV2 with TRBJ2-7; weak D call: TRBD1 (7 bases). CDR3 size: 13 residues. The V end was cut by 0 bases, the J end by 6 bases, with 9 bases between. In germline, CDR1 is SNHLY, CDR2 FYNNEI. The CDR3 bases are TGTGCCAGCAGTGAAGCGCAGGGGGGCGAGCAGTACTTC. As protein: CASSEAQGGEQYF. Variable domain in full (rest from reference TRBV2 and TRBJ2-7): EPEVTQTPSHQVTQMGQEVILRCVPISNHLYFYWYRQILGQKVEFLVSFYNNEISEKSEIFDDQFSVERPDGSNFTLKIRSTKLEDSAMYFCASSEAQGGEQYFGPGTRLTVT.

The CDR3 DNA follows: TGCGCCAGCAGTGAGCTGGGGGCACCAGCGAACACCGGGGAGCTGTTTTTT. It codes for CASSELGAPANTGELFF. This sequence joins TRBV10-1 and TRBJ2-2; a weak D match, TRBD1 (6 bases). The CDR3 length is 17 residues. V lost 2 bases to trimming and J lost 0 bases, with 13 bases between them. The germline gives CDR1 WNHNN, CDR2 SYGVQD (reference sequence).

This clone has just a few counts. V and J are TRBV7-9 and TRBJ1-1; possibly TRBD1 for D (6 bases). The CDR3 sequence is 12 residues long. From germline, CDR1 is SEHNR and CDR2 FQNEAQ (reference sequence). V was cut by 4 bases and J by 6 bases, with 9 bases left in between. This CDR3 is CASSSRQAEAFF. CDR3 coding DNA: TGTGCCAGCAGCTCAAGACAGGCTGAAGCTTTCTTT.

This clone was observed once. The chain is built from TRBV19 and TRBJ1-6; 8 nucleotides agree with TRBD1. Germline-derived CDR1 and CDR2 are LNHDA and SQIVND (reference sequence). Trimming removed 3 bases from V and 8 bases from J; junction bases left unmatched: 6. This CDR3 region has 15 residues. CDR3 sequence (DNA): TGTGCCAGTAGTATGGGACAGGTACTGGATTCACCCCTCCACTTT. It encodes CASSMGQVLDSPLHF.

This clone was counted a few times. The rearrangement links TRBV5-1 to TRBJ1-3; a possible D gene is TRBD1 (6 bases). CDR1 is SGHRS and CDR2 is YFSETQ in the germline V gene. Trimming cost V 0 bases and J 6 bases, with 13 bases left between them. The CDR3 is made up of 15 amino acids. Here the CDR3 reads CASSLEGGLINTIYF. In DNA, the CDR3 is TGCGCCAGCAGCTTGGAAGGGGGATTGATAAACACCATATATTTT.

The CDR3 nucleotides read TGTGCCAGCAGCTTGGGGACAGGGCGGAATTCACCCCTCCACTTT. Protein product: CASSLGTGRNSPLHF. The genes are TRBV7-2 and TRBJ1-6, with 9 positions matching TRBD1. With V trimmed by 3 bases and J by 7 bases, 4 bases remained unmatched. Germline V gene data show CDR1 as SGHTA and CDR2 as FQGNSA. The CDR3 contains 15 residues.

V and J are TRBV28 and TRBJ1-4, with a tentative D call TRBD1 (6 bases). Germline values: CDR1 MDHEN, CDR2 SYDVKM. V shed 7 bases and J shed 8 bases, with 17 bases lying between them. The CDR3 is made up of 14 amino acids. CDR3 amino acids: CASTSTGWGEKLFF. DNA for the CDR3: TGTGCCAGCACCTCGACAGGATGGGGGGAAAAACTGTTTTTT. Full variable domain (missing parts from reference TRBV28 and TRBJ1-4): DVKVTQSSRYLVKRTGEKVFLECVQDMDHENMFWYRQDPGLGLRLIYFSYDVKMKEKGDIPEGYSVSREKKERFSLILESASTNQTSMYLCASTSTGWGEKLFFGSGTQLSVL.

Regarding this clone: At one boundary the junction diverges from the germline segment, which might be a read error. V is TRBV27 and J is TRBJ1-4; D ambiguous. This CDR3 region has 16 residues. CDR1 is MNHEY and CDR2 is SMNVEV in the germline V gene (reference sequence). CDR3 in amino acids: CASSLSPTQFFEKLFF. CDR3 DNA: TGTGCCAGCAGCTTATCCCCCACACAATTCTTTGAAAAACTGTTTTTT.